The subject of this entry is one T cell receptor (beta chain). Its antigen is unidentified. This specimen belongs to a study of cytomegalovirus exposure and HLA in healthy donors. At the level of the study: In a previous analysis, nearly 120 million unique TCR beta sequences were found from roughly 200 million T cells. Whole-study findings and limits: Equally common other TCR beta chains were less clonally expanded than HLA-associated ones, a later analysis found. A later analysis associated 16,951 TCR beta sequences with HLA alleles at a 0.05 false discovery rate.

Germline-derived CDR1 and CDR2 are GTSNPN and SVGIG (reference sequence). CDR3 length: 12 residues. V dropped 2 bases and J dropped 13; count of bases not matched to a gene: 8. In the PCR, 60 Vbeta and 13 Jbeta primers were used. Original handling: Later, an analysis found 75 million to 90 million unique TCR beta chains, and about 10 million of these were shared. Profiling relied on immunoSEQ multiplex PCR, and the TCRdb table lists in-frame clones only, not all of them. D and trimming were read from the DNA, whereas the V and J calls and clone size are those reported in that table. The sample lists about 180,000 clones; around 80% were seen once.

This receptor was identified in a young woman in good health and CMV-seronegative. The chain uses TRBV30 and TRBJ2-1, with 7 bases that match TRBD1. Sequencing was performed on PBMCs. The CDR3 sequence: CAWSRQTGNQFF. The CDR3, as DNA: TGTGCCTGGAGTAGACAGACAGGGAATCAGTTCTTC.